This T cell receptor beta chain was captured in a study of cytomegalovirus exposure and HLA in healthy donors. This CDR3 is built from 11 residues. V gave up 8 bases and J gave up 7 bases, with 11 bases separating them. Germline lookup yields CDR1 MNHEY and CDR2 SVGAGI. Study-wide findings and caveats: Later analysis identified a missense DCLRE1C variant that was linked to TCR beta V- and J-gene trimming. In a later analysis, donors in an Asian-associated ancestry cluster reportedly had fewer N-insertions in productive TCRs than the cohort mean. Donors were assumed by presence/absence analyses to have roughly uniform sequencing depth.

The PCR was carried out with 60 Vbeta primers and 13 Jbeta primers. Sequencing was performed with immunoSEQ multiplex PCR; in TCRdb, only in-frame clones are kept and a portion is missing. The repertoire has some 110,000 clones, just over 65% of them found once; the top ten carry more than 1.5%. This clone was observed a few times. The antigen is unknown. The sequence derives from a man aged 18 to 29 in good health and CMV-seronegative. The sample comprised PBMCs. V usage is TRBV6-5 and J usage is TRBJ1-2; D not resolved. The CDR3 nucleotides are TGTGCCAGCGGAGTCGGGAGTGGCTACACCTTC. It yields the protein CASGVGSGYTF.